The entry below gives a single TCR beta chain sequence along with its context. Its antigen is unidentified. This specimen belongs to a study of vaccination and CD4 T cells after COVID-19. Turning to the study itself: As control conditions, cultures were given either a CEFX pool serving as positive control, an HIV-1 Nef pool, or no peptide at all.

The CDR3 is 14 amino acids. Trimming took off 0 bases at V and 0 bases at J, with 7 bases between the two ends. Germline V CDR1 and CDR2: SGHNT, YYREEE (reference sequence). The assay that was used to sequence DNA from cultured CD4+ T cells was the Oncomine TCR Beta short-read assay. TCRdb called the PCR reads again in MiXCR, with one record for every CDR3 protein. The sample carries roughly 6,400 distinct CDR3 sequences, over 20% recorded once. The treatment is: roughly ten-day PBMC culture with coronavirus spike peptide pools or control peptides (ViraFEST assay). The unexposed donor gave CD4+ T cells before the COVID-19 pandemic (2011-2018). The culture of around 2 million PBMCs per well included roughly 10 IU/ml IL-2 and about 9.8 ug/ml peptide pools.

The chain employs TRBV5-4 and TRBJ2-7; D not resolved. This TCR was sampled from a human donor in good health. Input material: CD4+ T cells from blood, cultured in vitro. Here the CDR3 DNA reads TGTGCCAGCAGCTTGGGGCAGGTCTCCTACGAGCAGTACTTC. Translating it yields CASSLGQVSYEQYF.